One and the same sample provided the 7 T cell receptor beta chains below, sequenced in a study of CD8+ T cells in alopecia areata (dated by TCRdb to the late 2010s). The library was made by the immunoSEQ multiplex PCR assay. RNA was extracted from all samples and reverse transcribed into cDNA, which served as template for TCR sequencing. This immuneACCESS table, as held by TCRdb, lists in-frame sequences with V and J called but not all clones. Of the missing ones, under half trace to an unresolved V gene in checked studies; the others have no known cause. The sample records approximately 58,000 clones, 44% of which are singletons. The biggest ten clones account for about 53% of the sample. Sequenced input: NKG2D-low CD8+ T cells sorted from blood. The cell subset or site tag for this specimen amounts to: sorted CD8+ NKG2D-low blood T cells. The receptor source for this set is a human donor with alopecia areata.

The chain couples TRBV6-5 to TRBJ1-1; possible D gene TRBD1, 6 bases. The CDR3 sequence is 15 residues long. The V end was cut by 5 bases, the J end by 0 bases, with 13 bases between. Germline lookup yields CDR1 MNHEY and CDR2 SVGAGI. CDR3 amino acids: CASSRGQRMNTEAFF. The CDR3 nucleotides are TGTGCCAGCAGTCGCGGACAGAGAATGAACACTGAAGCTTTCTTT.

This clone has more than one count but fewer than ten. V and J are TRBV7-9 and TRBJ2-2; tentatively, D is TRBD2 (6 bases). The germline gives CDR1 SEHNR, CDR2 FQNEAQ (reference sequence). The CDR3 covers 15 residues. Trimming left V 10 bases short and J 0 bases short, with 15 bases between. The CDR3 is CATSIRTTNTGELFF. The DNA of the CDR3 is TGTGCCACTTCGATCAGGACTACGAACACCGGGGAGCTGTTTTTT.

For the CDR3, the DNA is TGTGCCAGCAGCCGGGACGGCAATGAGCAGTTCTTC. This gives the protein CASSRDGNEQFF. The chain has TRBV7-9 and TRBJ2-1, with D perhaps given as TRBD1 or TRBD2 (5 bases each). Germline-derived CDR1 and CDR2 are SEHNR and FQNEAQ (reference sequence). Trimming took 5 bases from V and 6 from J, leaving 8 bases between them. This CDR3 comprises 12 residues. The complete variable domain, with remaining parts taken from reference TRBV7-9 and TRBJ2-1, reads DTGVSQNPRHKITKRGQNVTFRCDPISEHNRLYWYRQTLGQGPEFLTYFQNEAQLEKSRLLSDRFSAERPKGSFSTLEIQRTEQGDSAMYLCASSRDGNEQFFGPGTRLTVL.

This chain joins TRBV5-1 and TRBJ2-1, with D perhaps being TRBD1 or TRBD2 (6 bases each). This CDR3 is 16 amino acids long. V was clipped by 1 base and J by 5 bases, with 16 bases between them. Germline V CDR1 and CDR2: SGHRS, YFSETQ. The CDR3 loop reads CASSLRGPLGDNEQFF. CDR3 bases: TGCGCCAGCAGCTTGCGGGGGCCCCTCGGGGACAATGAGCAGTTCTTC.

The genes are TRBV25-1 and TRBJ1-3; D not resolved. This CDR3 is 13 amino acids long. V was pared by 1 base and J by 4 bases, with 5 bases between. Per germline, CDR1 MGHDK and CDR2 SYGVNS. The CDR3 nucleotides read TGTGCCAGCAGTGAATGGATCGGAAACACCATATATTTT. This codes for CASSEWIGNTIYF.

In its sample, this clone was seen a few times. The J gene is TRBJ2-1, the V gene TRBV29-1, with D perhaps assigned TRBD1 or TRBD2 (7 bases each). Germline V gene sequence: CDR1 SQVTM, CDR2 ANQGSEA. This CDR3 has 16 amino acids. The germline V and J ends were trimmed by 6 bases and 1 base, with 19 bases remaining between them. The chain's CDR3 is CSVVNRGGGSYNEQFF. CDR3 nucleotide sequence: TGCAGCGTCGTAAACAGGGGAGGGGGTTCCTACAATGAGCAGTTCTTC.

The V call is TRBV20-1, the J call TRBJ2-3; 7 nucleotides match TRBD2. This CDR3 is built from 10 residues. V lost 0 bases to trimming and J lost 15 bases; unmatched junction nucleotides: 3. Germline CDR1 reads DFQATT; CDR2 reads SNEGSKA (reference sequence). CDR3 DNA sequence: TGCAGTGCTAGAGACAGGGACTATTATTTT. This sequence encodes CSARDRDYYF.